There are a few counts of the clone carrying this T cell receptor beta chain. Then a second PCR, running roughly 6 to 11 cycles, was carried out with a sample-barcoded 5' primer and a J-beta primer mix. TCRdb used MiXCR to reprocess the 5' RACE reads, holding one entry per CDR3 protein. Among 1.5 million to 2 million distinct CDR3 sequences listed, about 28% were seen once. Isolated per sample were at least 7 million PBMCs. The sample originates from a study of blood T cells in healthy people across ages. The CDR3 extends over 15 amino acids. With 1 base removed from V and 3 bases from J, the gap between germline ends came to 13 bases.

The receptor was isolated from a woman aged 25 to 39 in good health. Material for sequencing was blood. The genes are TRBV12-3 or TRBV12-4 and TRBJ2-7, with D possibly being TRBD1 or TRBD2 (5 bases each). CDR3 DNA: TGTGCCAGCAGTTTAGGGGGCATACGGGACTACGAGCAGTACTTC. Translating it yields CASSLGGIRDYEQYF.